Listed below are T cell receptor beta chains from one sample, sequenced in a study of T cells in narcolepsy. TCRdb keeps only in-frame clones here, not all; method: immunoSEQ multiplex PCR. The sample has some 35,000 clones, 70% to 85% seen once. Sequences were obtained from memory (CD45RA-) CD4+ T cells from blood. The receptors originated from a human donor in good health. Both conserved end residues are part of each CDR3. A D gene is named only where the DNA matches it firmly.

V	D	CDR3
TRBV5-1	TRBD1	CASSLDGQGVNEQFF
TRBV5-1	-	CASSLRGWGGPSSGNTIYF
TRBV19	TRBD2	CASSRVAGDWTGELFF
TRBV4-1	-	CASSLFTGFTEAFF
TRBV29-1	-	CSVGLSTGFTETQYF
TRBV6-1	-	CASSERGYEQYF
TRBV5-1	-	CASSLEARVGEKLFF
TRBV5-4	-	CASSRRDASNYGYTF
TRBV18	-	CASSPGDGNTIYF
TRBV29-1	-	CSVDTSGANVLTF
TRBV11-2	-	CASSLRALRGGSWTEAFF
TRBV7-8	TRBD1	CASSPGQGRTEAFF
TRBV6-5	TRBD2	CASSGLAGGQETQYF
TRBV7-2	-	CASSSSGATGELFF
TRBV6-4	TRBD1	CASRDTDRGTEAFF
TRBV6-1	-	CATMGLTSYEQYF
TRBV6-1	-	CASRLTESTDTQYF
TRBV19	-	CASMRATNEKLFF
TRBV6-5	TRBD1	CATGTGADEAFF
TRBV7-2	-	CASSVVGGRFGPGLAEQYF
TRBV7-9	-	CASMGVDYGYTF
TRBV19	TRBD1	CASGTGGEGKPQHF
TRBV6-1	-	CASSEAGLTSAVTQYF
TRBV30	-	CAWGTGTGNTIYF